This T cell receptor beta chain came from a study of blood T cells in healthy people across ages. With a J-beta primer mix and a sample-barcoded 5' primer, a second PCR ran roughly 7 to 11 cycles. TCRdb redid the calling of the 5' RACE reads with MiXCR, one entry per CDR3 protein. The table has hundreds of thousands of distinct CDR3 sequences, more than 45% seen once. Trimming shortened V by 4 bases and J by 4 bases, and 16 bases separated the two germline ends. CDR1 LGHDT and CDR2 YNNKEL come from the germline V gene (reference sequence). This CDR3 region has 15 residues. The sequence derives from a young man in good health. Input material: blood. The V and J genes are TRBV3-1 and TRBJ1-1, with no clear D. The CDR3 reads CASSPPLRGGTEAFF. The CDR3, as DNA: TGTGCCAGCAGCCCGCCGTTGAGAGGAGGCACTGAAGCTTTCTTT. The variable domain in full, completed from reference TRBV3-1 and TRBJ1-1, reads DTAVSQTPKYLVTQMGNDKSIKCEQNLGHDTMYWYKQDSKKFLKIMFSYNNKELIINETVPNRFSPKSPDKAHLNLHINSLELGDSAVYFCASSPPLRGGTEAFFGQGTRLTVV.